These 8 T cell receptor beta chains came from one sample sequenced in a study of blood T cell repertoires in COVID-19 (dated by TCRdb to between 2020 and 2021). Library creation used the immunoSEQ multiplex PCR assay. TCRdb limited this immuneACCESS table to in-frame rearrangements with V and J called. A share of clones is missing; checked studies link under half to unresolved V genes, and the rest is unexplained. This sample is represented by hundreds of thousands of clones; roughly 85% of them were singletons. The ten largest clones represent approximately 5% of the sample. Sequencing used PBMCs or T cells enriched from blood (not recorded which). Receptors originate from a man aged 35 to 55 who had been exposed to COVID-19.

The V and J genes are TRBV27 and TRBJ1-3; D ambiguous. This CDR3 is 12 amino acids long. V dropped 8 bases and J dropped 7 bases, with 12 bases sitting between them. Germline loops: CDR1 MNHEY, CDR2 SMNVEV (reference sequence). In nucleotides, the CDR3 is TGTGCCAGCGAAATTTATCGGAACACCATATATTTT. Residues: CASEIYRNTIYF.

The genes are TRBV27 and TRBJ1-2; 7 positions agree with TRBD1. The V gene's germline CDR1 is MNHEY and CDR2 SMNVEV (reference sequence). The J segment lost 3 bases and the V segment lost 1 base, leaving 5 bases of the junction unmatched. The CDR3 runs 15 residues. CDR3 protein: CASSLFTGQHYGYTF. In DNA, the CDR3 is TGTGCCAGCAGTTTATTCACGGGACAGCACTATGGCTACACCTTC.

This clone was observed a handful of times. V and J are TRBV7-9 and TRBJ1-1; D gene unclear. From germline, CDR1 is SEHNR and CDR2 FQNEAQ (reference sequence). The CDR3 covers 15 residues. V was trimmed by 4 bases and J by 1 base, leaving 13 bases between them. Here the CDR3 DNA reads TGTGCCAGCAGCTCATCCAGAGCGGGGAACACTGAAGCTTTCTTT. The encoded protein is CASSSSRAGNTEAFF.

The rearrangement joins TRBV27 to TRBJ1-5; no firm D call. Looked up from germline, CDR1 is MNHEY and CDR2 is SMNVEV (reference sequence). V was shortened by 3 bases and J by 5 bases, with 14 bases between the two germline ends. The CDR3 loop spans 15 amino acids. The CDR3 bases are TGTGCCAGCAGTTTCTCCGGGGTTTCGGATCAGCCCCAGCATTTT. Amino acid sequence: CASSFSGVSDQPQHF.

V usage is TRBV10-3 and J usage is TRBJ2-1; 7 positions agree with TRBD2. Germline CDR1 ENHRY, CDR2 SYGVKD. V lost 11 bases and J lost 6; bases outside the gene matches: 10. This CDR3 has 13 residues. As DNA, the CDR3 is TGTGCCTCCGGTGGGGGAGGGCGCAATGAGCAGTTCTTC. Its protein product is CASGGGGRNEQFF.

The CDR3 DNA reads as TGCGCCAGCAGCCCGGAGCGATATGGCTACACCTTC. It is translated as CASSPERYGYTF. This chain joins TRBV5-1 and TRBJ1-2, with unresolved D. Germline loops: CDR1 SGHRS, CDR2 YFSETQ. The germline V and J ends were trimmed by 4 bases and 5 bases, with 9 bases remaining between them. This CDR3 comprises 12 residues.

This clone was counted a single time. This rearrangement joins TRBV19 to TRBJ1-1, with no clear D. Trimming stripped 6 bases from V and 4 bases from J, with 15 bases between. The CDR3 is made up of 14 amino acids. Germline V gene lookup returns CDR1 LNHDA and CDR2 SQIVND (reference sequence). As DNA, the CDR3 is TGTGCCAGTAGGCCCCATAGTAGCAGCACTGAAGCTTTCTTT. Encoded protein: CASRPHSSSTEAFF.

The table lists this clone with a few counts. The chain is built from TRBV27 and TRBJ1-3; unclear D gene. With 7 bases removed from V and 2 bases from J, the gap between germline ends came to 15 bases. The V gene's germline CDR1 is MNHEY and CDR2 SMNVEV (reference sequence). This CDR3 spans 15 amino acids. CDR3: CASNTTEVTGNTIYF. CDR3 in DNA: TGTGCCAGCAATACTACGGAGGTAACTGGAAACACCATATATTTT.